This T cell receptor (beta chain) was sequenced for a study of blood T cell repertoires in COVID-19. At the level of the study: The study drew acute and convalescent COVID-19 samples from the United States, Italy and Spain. From T cells, B-cell-depleted T cells, or PBMCs came the material, which was cDNA or gDNA.

From germline, CDR1 is SEHNR and CDR2 FQNEAQ (reference sequence). Deletions cut 5 bases from V and 5 bases from J, with 10 bases between. The CDR3 sequence is 14 residues long. In the authors' workflow: Amplification of reference gene primers provided the estimated nucleated cell counts. Clones were sequenced by immunoSEQ multiplex PCR, and TCRdb holds only the in-frame ones, with some missing. V and J calls and clone size come straight from that table; D and trimming were deduced from the DNA. The top ten clones hold 1% of a sample with 300,000 to 400,000 clones, roughly 91% of them seen once. The TCR was taken from a man aged 50-60 years with active or convalescent COVID-19. The V and J genes are TRBV7-9 and TRBJ1-6; a weak D match, TRBD1 (5 bases). The source material was peripheral blood. The CDR3 protein is CASSRDSHNSPLHF. The CDR3 region has the DNA TGTGCCAGCAGCCGCGACAGCCATAATTCACCCCTCCACTTT. The whole variable domain, filled in from reference TRBV7-9 and TRBJ1-6, reads DTGVSQNPRHKITKRGQNVTFRCDPISEHNRLYWYRQTLGQGPEFLTYFQNEAQLEKSRLLSDRFSAERPKGSFSTLEIQRTEQGDSAMYLCASSRDSHNSPLHFGNGTRLTVT.